The subject of this entry is one TCR beta chain. These data are taken from a study of blood T cell repertoires in COVID-19. There are 13 residues in the CDR3. CDR1 is SEHNR and CDR2 is FQNEAQ in the germline V gene (reference sequence). Between the trimmed V and J ends, which lost 5 bases and 5 bases, there was a span of 12 bases. Original methodology: Amplified reference gene primers provided the basis for estimating nucleated cell counts. The assay was immunoSEQ multiplex PCR, and TCRdb's table has in-frame clones only and misses some. D and trimming come from the DNA, and the V and J calls and clone size come from that table. The data hold 300,000 to 350,000 clones, with approximately 82% observed a single time.

This TCR derives from a man aged 25-45 years with active or convalescent COVID-19. This chain links TRBV7-9 with TRBJ1-2, with D possibly TRBD1 on 6 matching bases. The specimen was peripheral blood. The CDR3 DNA sequence: TGTGCCAGCAGCCGTCGACAGGAGTATGGCTACACCTTC. Amino acid sequence: CASSRRQEYGYTF. Based on the CDR3 plus reference TRBV7-9 and TRBJ1-2, the full variable domain is DTGVSQNPRHKITKRGQNVTFRCDPISEHNRLYWYRQTLGQGPEFLTYFQNEAQLEKSRLLSDRFSAERPKGSFSTLEIQRTEQGDSAMYLCASSRRQEYGYTFGSGTRLTVV.